This TCR beta chain was recovered during a study of OX40 agonist ivuxolimab in advanced cancers. The CDR3 is 16 amino acids. The germline gives CDR1 SEHNR, CDR2 FQNEAQ (reference sequence). V was clipped by 5 bases and J by 11 bases; unmatched bases: 19. The protocol was immunoSEQ multiplex PCR, while the TCRdb copy is restricted to in-frame clones and leaves out a portion. The sample holds 70,000 to 95,000 clones, more than 85% seen once. This specimen was CD4+ or CD8+ T cells sorted from blood, taken in a trial of the OX40 agonist ivuxolimab. The V call is TRBV7-9, the J call TRBJ2-7; 9 nucleotides agree with TRBD2. This TCR was recovered from an adult with an advanced solid tumor such as melanoma, head and neck, liver or kidney cancer. CDR3 in DNA: TGTGCCAGCAGCCCCGACACTCTGGCGGGAGGGCCCTTAGAGTACTTC. Protein product: CASSPDTLAGGPLEYF. The entire variable domain, with the rest obtained from reference TRBV7-9 and TRBJ2-7, is as follows: DTGVSQNPRHKITKRGQNVTFRCDPISEHNRLYWYRQTLGQGPEFLTYFQNEAQLEKSRLLSDRFSAERPKGSFSTLEIQRTEQGDSAMYLCASSPDTLAGGPLEYFGPGTRLTVT.